Described below is a single TCR beta chain sequence and its context. Its antigen is unknown. Base qualities are not recorded, but no much larger clone differs from it by a single base. This sample is drawn from a study of blood T cell repertoires in COVID-19 (dated by TCRdb to about 2020). As for the study more broadly: Samples covering the acute and convalescent phases of COVID-19 were provided by collaborators in the United States, Italy and Spain. The prospective study material was composed of cDNA or gDNA derived from T cells, B-cell-depleted T cells, or PBMCs. The dataset comprised deeply sampled blood TCRbeta repertoires from subjects exposed to, actively infected with, or recovered from COVID-19. The repertoires were released in a freely available public database meant as a resource for research on the immune response to SARS-CoV-2. Samples came from the ongoing ImmuneRACE study (first 160 participants) plus 1,254 subjects from 6 global collaborators. Nearly every sample came with metadata listing a de-identified subject ID, COVID-19 status, age in years and sex. Where HLA class I and class II types were available, the types were taken from metadata supplied by the sample provider, not from assay-based typing. The paper as a whole reports these results and caveats: The amount of clinical and demographic metadata varied by source and participant and was provided uncurated.

The immunoSEQ Assay, a bias-controlled multiplex PCR, was used to amplify TCRbeta CDR3 regions from genomic DNA. For the original study's pipeline: Within the assay, amplification of reference gene primers was used to estimate how many nucleated cells each sample contained. Sequence reads were collapsed and filtered to measure the absolute abundance of every unique TCRbeta CDR3 rearrangement. Productive Simpson clonality was computed per sample as the square root of Simpson's diversity index over productive rearrangements. TCRdb mirrors the immuneACCESS table, restricted to in-frame sequences. Some clones are absent from its copies; in checked studies, under half trace to an unresolved V gene, and the reason for the others is unknown. The V and J calls and clone size come from that table; D and trimming were worked out from the DNA. The sample has approximately 140,000 clones on record, approximately 90% of them singletons. About 4% of the sample lies in the top ten.

Trimming takes 4 bases off V and 3 bases off J; junction bases not matched to a gene: 4. CDR1 SGHNT and CDR2 YYREEE were looked up in the germline V gene (reference sequence). Including cysteine and phenylalanine, the CDR3 has 13 amino acids. The read is trimmed to its CDR3 DNA, 39 bases read in frame from base 1. The collaborating institutions used their own protocols to collect whole blood in K2EDTA tubes. For TCRbeta analysis, collaborators shipped samples in one of three forms: frozen whole blood, isolated PBMCs, or DNA extracted from either of those sample types. This chain joins TRBV5-4 to TRBJ2-7; TRBD1 matches 7 bases in the middle. The origin of this receptor is a woman in her fifties or sixties with active or convalescent COVID-19. Sequencing input: peripheral blood. The DNA reads as follows: TGTGCCAGCAGCAAGGGACAGATCTACGAGCAGTACTTC. Its translation is CASSKGQIYEQYF.